One and the same sample provided the 20 T cell receptor beta chains below, sequenced in a study of cytomegalovirus exposure and HLA in healthy donors. The study ran its PCR with 60 Vbeta and 13 Jbeta primers. Repertoires were generated with immunoSEQ multiplex PCR, while TCRdb's copy carries only in-frame clones and drops some. The repertoire holds approximately 150,000 clones, with approximately 71% as singletons. The sample consisted of PBMCs. All receptors derive from a man younger than 30 in good health and CMV-seropositive.

The V and J genes are TRBV28 and TRBJ1-5, with D perhaps matching TRBD1 (5 bases). Germline loops: CDR1 MDHEN, CDR2 SYDVKM. The CDR3 length is 13 residues. V lost 6 bases and J lost 0, with 6 bases in between. CDR3 nucleotides: TGTGCCAGCAGACAGGATAGCAATCAGCCCCAGCATTTT. Encoded protein: CASRQDSNQPQHF.

The chain couples TRBV25-1 to TRBJ1-4; D is undetermined. V lost 1 base to trimming and J lost 2 bases, with 8 bases between them. Germline lookup yields CDR1 MGHDK and CDR2 SYGVNS. CDR3 length: 15 amino acids. The CDR3 nucleotides are TGTGCCAGCAGTGAATGGAGCCTCACTAATGAAAAACTGTTTTTT. It translates to CASSEWSLTNEKLFF.

The chain carries TRBV15 and TRBJ1-2; 11 bases line up with TRBD1. This CDR3 spans 15 amino acids. Germline V lookup: CDR1 LNHNV, CDR2 YYDKDF (reference sequence). With V trimmed by 0 bases and J by 5 bases, 2 bases remained unmatched. CDR3 sequence (DNA): TGTGCCACCAGCAGAGAAGGGACAGGGGGGTATGGCTACACCTTC. Its translation is CATSREGTGGYGYTF.

The V call is TRBV6-1, the J call TRBJ1-2; D remains unclear. CDR1 MNHNS and CDR2 SASEGT come from the germline V gene. CDR3 length: 11 amino acids. Trimming shortened V by 8 bases and J by 8 bases, and 12 bases separated the two germline ends. CDR3 sequence: CASAGVRGYTF. CDR3 coding DNA: TGTGCCAGCGCGGGTGTTCGGGGCTACACCTTC.

A few counts support this clone. This sequence joins TRBV10-3 and TRBJ2-7; 11 bases are shared with TRBD1. Per germline, CDR1 ENHRY and CDR2 SYGVKD. V dropped 10 bases and J dropped 5; count of bases not matched to a gene: 10. The length of the CDR3 is 14 residues. The CDR3 coding sequence is TGTGCCACCTGGGGAGGGACAGGGGGACACGAGCAGTACTTC. It is translated as CATWGGTGGHEQYF.

This chain connects TRBV30 to TRBJ1-1; the match to TRBD1 covers 7 bases. The V and J ends lost 3 bases and 4 bases, in that order; junction bases with no gene match: 5. The CDR3 has 13 amino acids. The V gene's germline CDR1 is GTSNPN and CDR2 SVGIG (reference sequence). The CDR3 nucleotides read TGTGCCTGGAGGGGGCCAGGGGGCACTGAAGCTTTCTTT. Translating it yields CAWRGPGGTEAFF.

Written as DNA, the CDR3 is TGCGCCAGCAGCTTGAAGAGCGGGAGGATGACGGGCACAGATACGCAGTATTTT. Translated: CASSLKSGRMTGTDTQYF. The chain carries TRBV5-1 and TRBJ2-3; 9 bases match TRBD2. Germline loops: CDR1 SGHRS, CDR2 YFSETQ. The CDR3 is 18 amino acids. Trimming at V came to 1 base and at J to 1 base, leaving 10 bases not matched to a gene.

CDR3 sequence (DNA): TGTGCCAGCAGCTTCTATCAAGAGACCCAGTACTTC. Its translation is CASSFYQETQYF. The chain combines TRBV5-4 with TRBJ2-5; D unclear. The CDR3 has 12 amino acids. The V end was cut by 2 bases, the J end by 2 bases, with 4 bases between. From germline, CDR1 is SGHNT and CDR2 YYREEE (reference sequence). The entire variable domain, with the rest obtained from reference TRBV5-4 and TRBJ2-5, is as follows: ETGVTQSPTHLIKTRGQQVTLRCSSQSGHNTVSWYQQALGQGPQFIFQYYREEENGRGNFPPRFSGLQFPNYSSELNVNALELDDSALYLCASSFYQETQYFGPGTRLLVL.

This rearrangement joins TRBV5-8 to TRBJ1-3; D is undetermined. Trimming removed 1 base from V and 4 bases from J, with 9 bases in between. The CDR3 extends over 14 amino acids. Looked up from germline, CDR1 is SGHTS and CDR2 is YDEGEE. In DNA form, the CDR3 reads TGTGCCAGCAGCTTGTGGTCTGCGGGAAACACCATATATTTT. Protein sequence: CASSLWSAGNTIYF.

This chain joins TRBV7-9 and TRBJ2-3, with D perhaps matching TRBD1 (5 bases). The germline V and J ends were trimmed by 5 bases and 0 bases, with 12 bases remaining between them. The CDR3 contains 15 residues. Germline V gene lookup returns CDR1 SEHNR and CDR2 FQNEAQ (reference sequence). The CDR3 DNA follows: TGTGCCAGCAGCCCCTGGGCAGGGAGCACAGATACGCAGTATTTT. This translates into CASSPWAGSTDTQYF.

This sequence joins TRBV2 and TRBJ2-1; D gene ambiguous. The CDR3 has 15 amino acids. CDR1 and CDR2 from the germline V gene are SNHLY and FYNNEI. The V and J ends lost 7 bases and 7 bases respectively, with 20 bases between them. In DNA, the CDR3 is TGTGCCAGCACCTGGAGCCCTCGGCCGGATAATGAGCAGTTCTTC. Its protein is CASTWSPRPDNEQFF. Full variable domain (remainder filled in from reference TRBV2 and TRBJ2-1): EPEVTQTPSHQVTQMGQEVILRCVPISNHLYFYWYRQILGQKVEFLVSFYNNEISEKSEIFDDQFSVERPDGSNFTLKIRSTKLEDSAMYFCASTWSPRPDNEQFFGPGTRLTVL.

The chain employs TRBV11-2 and TRBJ1-1; D may be TRBD1 (5 bases). V lost 5 bases to trimming and J lost 1 base, with 8 bases between them. The CDR3 has 13 amino acids. Per the germline V gene, CDR1 is SGHAT and CDR2 is FQNNGV. CDR3 region: CASSHGQNTEAFF. CDR3 DNA: TGTGCCAGCAGCCATGGACAGAACACTGAAGCTTTCTTT.

V usage is TRBV27 and J usage is TRBJ2-7; 7 bases map to TRBD1. After removal of 3 bases from V and 3 bases from J, the junction contained 2 bases not matched to a gene. CDR1 is MNHEY, CDR2 SMNVEV, per germline (reference sequence). CDR3 length: 13 residues. The CDR3 nucleotides are TGTGCCAGCAGTTTGACAGGGAACTACGAGCAGTACTTC. This codes for CASSLTGNYEQYF.

This sequence joins TRBV29-1 and TRBJ2-2, with 14 nucleotides matching TRBD2. Trimming removed 7 bases from V and 8 bases from J; junction bases left unmatched: 9. CDR3 length: 15 residues. CDR1 is SQVTM, CDR2 ANQGSEA, per germline. DNA for the CDR3: TGCAGCGGCAAAGCCGGGACTAGCGGGAGAGGGGAGCTGTTTTTT. Translation: CSGKAGTSGRGELFF.

The chain uses TRBV29-1 and TRBJ2-1, with 7 bases that match TRBD2. Germline V gene lookup returns CDR1 SQVTM and CDR2 ANQGSEA. The CDR3 consists of 16 residues. The V gene end was trimmed by 6 bases and the J gene end by 4 bases; junction bases not matched to a gene: 15. The CDR3 DNA is TGCAGCGTGGACGGCGGTGCGGGAGTAGGGTACAATGAGCAGTTCTTC. It is translated as CSVDGGAGVGYNEQFF.

The rearrangement links TRBV5-5 to TRBJ2-2; D may be TRBD2 (6 bases). The V gene lost 2 bases and the J gene lost 1 base, with 9 bases spanning the gap. The CDR3 length is 15 residues. The V gene's germline CDR1 is SGHKS and CDR2 YYEKEE (reference sequence). The CDR3 protein is CASSFASVNTGELFF. The CDR3 DNA reads TGTGCCAGCAGCTTTGCTAGCGTGAACACCGGGGAGCTGTTTTTT. The complete variable domain, with remaining parts taken from reference TRBV5-5 and TRBJ2-2, reads DAGVTQSPTHLIKTRGQQVTLRCSPISGHKSVSWYQQVLGQGPQFIFQYYEKEERGRGNFPDRFSARQFPNYSSELNVNALLLGDSALYLCASSFASVNTGELFFGEGSRLTVL.

In its sample, this clone was seen a few times. This chain connects TRBV28 to TRBJ1-3; D ambiguous. The germline gives CDR1 MDHEN, CDR2 SYDVKM. The CDR3 loop spans 14 amino acids. Trimming left V 6 bases short and J 0 bases short, with 9 bases between. The CDR3 region is CASRRAASGNTIYF. The CDR3 bases are TGTGCCAGCAGGCGGGCCGCCTCTGGAAACACCATATATTTT.

This chain links TRBV7-9 with TRBJ1-1, with D tentatively TRBD1 (6 bases). V was shortened by 6 bases and J by 7 bases, with 9 bases between the two germline ends. Germline V gene data show CDR1 as SEHNR and CDR2 as FQNEAQ (reference sequence). The CDR3 runs 11 residues. CDR3 DNA sequence: TGTGCCAGCAGACAGGACAGTGAAGCTTTCTTT. Residues: CASRQDSEAFF.

Concerning this clone: The junction shows a germline mismatch at one end, possibly a read error. The chain couples TRBV7-9 to TRBJ1-1; 7 positions agree with TRBD1. The CDR3 runs 17 residues. Germline loops: CDR1 SEHNR, CDR2 FQNEAQ (reference sequence). The CDR3 protein is CSSSSPKGDRINTEAFF. CDR3 sequence (DNA): TGTTCCAGCAGCTCGCCCAAGGGGGACAGAATAAACACTGAAGCTTTCTTT.

This clone showed up just a few times. The chain recombines TRBV11-2 with TRBJ2-1; 8 bases are shared with TRBD2. This CDR3 has 14 residues. In germline, CDR1 is SGHAT, CDR2 FQNNGV. The J segment lost 4 bases and the V segment lost 2 bases, leaving 1 base of the junction unmatched. CDR3 residues: CASSLQRGYNEQFF. The CDR3 nucleotides read TGTGCCAGCAGCTTACAGCGGGGGTACAATGAGCAGTTCTTC.